This is a list of T cell receptor beta chains from one sample in a study of shared T cell receptors in the human thymus. Measured with immunoSEQ multiplex PCR; TCRdb has only the in-frame clones, and not every one. The sample shows roughly 710,000 clones, 75% to 90% of them seen only once. The data also belong to a second study, concerning human thymus T cells.

The specimen sequenced was thymocytes. These receptors were taken from a girl under three years old with a congenital heart defect. CDR3s include the opening cysteine and the closing phenylalanine or tryptophan. The D gene is left open where the match is weak.

D gene	V gene	J gene	CDR3 protein
.	TRBV27	TRBJ2-7	CASSLSYEQYF
.	TRBV19	TRBJ1-5	CASRTAYNQPQHF
.	TRBV7-9	TRBJ1-1	CASSLQLGANTEAFF
.	TRBV28	TRBJ2-5	CASSFLKIRTYQETQYF
TRBD2	TRBV28	TRBJ2-5	CASRPIAGGNLGETQYF
.	TRBV21-1	TRBJ1-1	CASSQLKVRGTEAFF
.	TRBV9	TRBJ1-2	CASKARGGYGYTF
TRBD1	TRBV9	TRBJ2-6	CASSVALQVTGQSSSGANVLTF
TRBD1	TRBV9	TRBJ2-3	CASSPSDRGITDTQYF
TRBD1	TRBV7-9	TRBJ1-6	CASRPRTGGNSPLHF
TRBD1	TRBV11-3	TRBJ1-5	CASSFQGAQNQPQHF
TRBD1	TRBV6-4	TRBJ2-2	CASSPGQGVTGELFF
.	TRBV10-3	TRBJ1-5	CAISESVGPGGQPQHF
.	TRBV4-1	TRBJ1-4	CASSLKTENREKLFF
TRBD1	TRBV27	TRBJ1-1	CASSKQGAGTEAFF
TRBD2	TRBV7-2	TRBJ2-3	CASSLVPSGPGRTDTQYF
.	TRBV4-1	TRBJ2-3	CASSLRDLGRADTQYF
.	TRBV27	TRBJ1-5	CASSPARTRGYSNQPQHF
TRBD1	TRBV27	TRBJ1-6	CASSILAKTGNIGDSPLHF
TRBD2	TRBV9	TRBJ2-3	CASSVDGLGGGAAGTDTQYF
.	TRBV19	TRBJ1-4	CASSTRSTASEKLFF
.	TRBV4-3	TRBJ1-1	CASSSVGGRSGAFF
.	TRBV2	TRBJ1-5	CASSTGLRPQHF
TRBD1	TRBV6-1	TRBJ1-5	CASSEGRSPDRGRRIQPQHF
.	TRBV5-4	TRBJ1-1	CASSQRGSEAAFF
TRBD1	TRBV5-1	TRBJ1-1	CASSLSGQGAWNTEAFF
.	TRBV4-1	TRBJ2-7	CASTNIHEAGLREQYF
.	TRBV5-1	TRBJ1-6	CASSLGSRSEVHNSPLHF
.	TRBV7-3	TRBJ1-2	CASSLTLDGGYTF
.	TRBV12-5	TRBJ1-2	CASGLGQGPPYGYTF
.	TRBV7-3	TRBJ2-6	CASSFTETGANVLTF
.	TRBV1	TRBJ1-1	CTSSRQGTEAFF
TRBD1	TRBV7-2	TRBJ2-2	CASSSQGATGELFF
TRBD2	TRBV5-6	TRBJ2-7	CASSPEGTSGGQRDEQYF
.	TRBV18	TRBJ1-2	CASSVGREVKSGGYTF
TRBD2	TRBV5-1	TRBJ2-1	CASSLAKRGVRDNEQFF
TRBD1	TRBV10-3	TRBJ2-7	CAIRESDRDPGDEQYF
TRBD1	TRBV28	TRBJ1-2	CASSNRGGNYGYTF
.	TRBV7-9	TRBJ2-1	CASSLAGVDNEQFF
.	TRBV14	TRBJ1-3	CASSQEIRGEFSGNTIYF
.	TRBV21-1	TRBJ2-7	CASRGTAGHGEQYF
TRBD1	TRBV5-4	TRBJ1-2	CASSLGPGQGPGYTF
.	TRBV5-1	TRBJ2-5	CASMGRRETQYF
.	TRBV4-1	TRBJ1-2	CASRLPLGGTGGYTF
.	TRBV6-5	TRBJ1-6	CASKTRSGNSPLHF
TRBD2	TRBV28	TRBJ2-3	CASSRSGGAEDTQYF
.	TRBV19	TRBJ1-1	CASSQHEQRREAFF
TRBD2	TRBV4-1	TRBJ2-7	CASSQDYAGGPGEQYF
.	TRBV10-1	TRBJ2-5	CASSDSDSQETQYF
TRBD1	TRBV5-4	TRBJ1-6	CASRPVGQGNNSPLHF
.	TRBV2	TRBJ1-2	CASRPGQKNYGYTF
TRBD1	TRBV2	TRBJ2-1	CASSDASWTGPSNEQFF
.	TRBV4-1	TRBJ1-1	CASSQGTVGSNTEAFF
.	TRBV7-2	TRBJ1-2	CASSLAWGREDYGYTF